What follows are 9 T cell receptor beta chains derived from one specimen sequenced in a study of blood T cells in healthy people across ages. It was with a sample-barcoded 5' primer and a J-beta primer mix that a second PCR of roughly 6 to 12 cycles was run. TCRdb used MiXCR to reprocess the 5' RACE reads, holding one entry per CDR3 protein. This sample has 750,000 to 1,000,000 distinct CDR3 sequences; approximately 32% occur once, and the top ten carry roughly 10%. This same sample was also part of a study on T cells of mothers and their children.

The sample taken for sequencing was blood. These TCRs come from a woman in her thirties or forties in good health.

This clonotype was counted at least ten times. This chain joins TRBV15 and TRBJ2-5; D not certain. The CDR3 is 15 amino acids. The germline V gene has CDR1 LNHNV and CDR2 YYDKDF (reference sequence). Deletions cut 3 bases from V and 0 bases from J, with 11 bases between. CDR3 DNA sequence: TGTGCCACCAGCAGGGCCCCCGACAACCAAGAGACCCAGTACTTC. Translating gives CATSRAPDNQETQYF.

The rearrangement uses TRBV20-1 and TRBJ2-1; TRBD1 is a possible D gene (5 bases). V was cut by 1 base and J by 9 bases, with 22 bases left in between. CDR3 length: 16 residues. The germline CDR1 and CDR2 sequences are DFQATT and SNEGSKA (reference sequence). The CDR3 coding sequence is TGCAGTGCTAGAGTCGTTTGGGGCTTGATAGGTGCTGAGCAGTTCTTC. This sequence encodes CSARVVWGLIGAEQFF.

This clonotype was counted a few times. The chain recombines TRBV7-9 with TRBJ2-1, with 9 bases aligning to TRBD2. After removal of 2 bases from V and 1 base from J, the junction contained 3 bases not matched to a gene. CDR3 size: 16 residues. The germline CDR1 and CDR2 sequences are SEHNR and FQNEAQ (reference sequence). The CDR3 coding sequence is TGTGCCAGCAGCTTACCAGCGGGGGGATCCTACAATGAGCAGTTCTTC. Its protein is CASSLPAGGSYNEQFF.

This clonotype showed up many times. The gene calls are TRBV5-1 and TRBJ2-7, with D perhaps matching TRBD1 or TRBD2 (5 bases each). This CDR3 spans 13 amino acids. V was pared by 3 bases and J by 6 bases, with 13 bases between. Germline lookup yields CDR1 SGHRS and CDR2 YFSETQ. The CDR3 DNA sequence: TGCGCCAGCAGCTCTGGAGGACACCCCGAGCAGTACTTC. It is translated as CASSSGGHPEQYF. Complete variable domain (other parts from reference TRBV5-1 and TRBJ2-7): KAGVTQTPRYLIKTRGQQVTLSCSPISGHRSVSWYQQTPGQGLQFLFEYFSETQRNKGNFPGRFSGRQFSNSRSEMNVSTLELGDSALYLCASSSGGHPEQYFGPGTRLTVT.

J is TRBJ1-5 and V is TRBV5-1; tentative D call: TRBD1 (5 bases). The V gene lost 0 bases and the J gene lost 2 bases, with 9 bases spanning the gap. Germline CDR1 is SGHRS and CDR2 is YFSETQ. The length of the CDR3 is 15 residues. CDR3 in amino acids: CASSLAPGRNQPQHF. CDR3 in DNA: TGCGCCAGCAGCTTGGCGCCGGGACGCAATCAGCCCCAGCATTTT.

This clonotype appeared a few times. The rearrangement links TRBV11-2 to TRBJ2-5; D might be TRBD2 (5 bases). CDR1 and CDR2 (germline): SGHAT, FQNNGV. The V end lost 2 bases, the J end lost 11 bases, and 15 bases lay between the germline ends. The CDR3 has 13 amino acids. Here the CDR3 reads CASSLPRTYGQYF. The CDR3 DNA reads TGTGCCAGCAGCTTACCCAGGACTTATGGGCAGTACTTC.

This clonotype was found many times. This chain uses TRBV18 with TRBJ1-5; 7 bases are a match to TRBD1. The CDR3 runs 14 residues. With 3 bases clipped from V and 9 bases from J, the junction kept 8 bases outside the gene matches. Looked up from germline, CDR1 is KGHSH and CDR2 is LQKENI. The DNA of the CDR3 is TGTGCCAGCTCACCGGGACAGACGAATACGCCCCAGCATTTT. It yields the protein CASSPGQTNTPQHF.

This clonotype appeared a few times. The gene calls are TRBV7-2 and TRBJ1-2, with 11 bases lining up with TRBD1. CDR1 and CDR2 from the germline V gene are SGHTA and FQGNSA. The CDR3 spans 16 residues. With 0 bases clipped from V and 4 bases from J, the junction kept 4 bases outside the gene matches. CDR3 nucleotide sequence: TGTGCCAGCAGCTTAGCGGGACAGGGGGTGGGCTATGGCTACACCTTC. As protein: CASSLAGQGVGYGYTF.

The chain employs TRBV29-1 and TRBJ2-7, with D possibly being TRBD1 or TRBD2 (5 bases each). Germline CDR1 and CDR2: SQVTM and ANQGSEA. Trimming cost V 7 bases and J 3 bases, with 13 bases left between them. This CDR3 region has 12 residues. CDR3 protein: CSASGAHYEQYF. CDR3 sequence (DNA): TGCAGCGCTTCCGGGGCACACTACGAGCAGTACTTC.